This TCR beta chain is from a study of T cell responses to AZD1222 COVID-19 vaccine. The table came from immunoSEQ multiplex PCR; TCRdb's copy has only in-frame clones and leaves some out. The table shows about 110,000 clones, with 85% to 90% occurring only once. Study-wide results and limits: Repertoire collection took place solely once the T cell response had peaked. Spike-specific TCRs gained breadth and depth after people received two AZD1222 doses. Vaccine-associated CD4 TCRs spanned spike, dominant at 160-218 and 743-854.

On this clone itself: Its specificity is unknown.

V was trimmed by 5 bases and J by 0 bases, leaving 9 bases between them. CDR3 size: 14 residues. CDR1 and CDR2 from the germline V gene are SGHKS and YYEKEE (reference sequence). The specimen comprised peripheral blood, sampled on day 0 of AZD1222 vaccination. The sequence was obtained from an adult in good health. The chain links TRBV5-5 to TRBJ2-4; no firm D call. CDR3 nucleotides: TGTGCCAGCAGTCTTGTCGTAGCCAAAAACATTCAGTACTTC. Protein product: CASSLVVAKNIQYF.